This T cell receptor beta chain was obtained from a study of T-cell reconstitution after alpha-beta-depleted transplantation in children. This clonotype was counted at least ten times. Its antigen is currently unknown. This CDR3 spans 14 amino acids. CDR1 SGHVS and CDR2 FQNEAQ come from the germline V gene. Trimming removed 1 base at V and 1 base at J, with 7 bases between. The library targeted TCRbeta and was prepared with unique molecular identifiers. TCRdb passed the PCR reads through MiXCR, listing each CDR3 protein once. This table holds approximately 300,000 distinct CDR3 sequences, roughly 7.8% found once. Whole-study findings and limits: T-cell counts and diversity at one year post-transplant came mainly from newly produced T cells. Two months or so post-transplant, alpha-beta T cells reportedly derived from several hundred expanded graft clones.

The specimen comprised peripheral blood, sampled 360 days after TCRalphabeta/CD19-depleted stem cell transplant. The sequence was obtained from a female patient aged 2-9 years who had a stem cell transplant for Fanconi anemia, so the T cells may come from the graft donor. The genes are TRBV7-8 and TRBJ1-1, with unresolved D. CDR3 in amino acids: CASSLGWGNTEAFF. As DNA, the CDR3 is TGTGCCAGCAGCTTAGGGTGGGGGAACACTGAAGCTTTCTTT.